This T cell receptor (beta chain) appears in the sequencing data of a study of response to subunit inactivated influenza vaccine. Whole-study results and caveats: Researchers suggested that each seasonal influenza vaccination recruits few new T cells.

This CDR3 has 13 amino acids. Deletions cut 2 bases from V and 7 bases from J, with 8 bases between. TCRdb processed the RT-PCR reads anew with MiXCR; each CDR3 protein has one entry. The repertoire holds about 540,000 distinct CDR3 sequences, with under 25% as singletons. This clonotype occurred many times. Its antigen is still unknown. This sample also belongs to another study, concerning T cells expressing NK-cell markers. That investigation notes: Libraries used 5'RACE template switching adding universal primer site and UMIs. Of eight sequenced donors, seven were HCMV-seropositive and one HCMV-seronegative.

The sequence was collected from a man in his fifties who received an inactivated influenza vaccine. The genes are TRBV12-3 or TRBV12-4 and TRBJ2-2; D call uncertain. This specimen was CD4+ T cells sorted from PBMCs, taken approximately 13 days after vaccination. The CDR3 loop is CASSLRNYGELFF. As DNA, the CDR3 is TGTGCCAGCAGTTTACGCAATTACGGGGAGCTGTTTTTT.